The present TCR beta chain was sequenced within a study of OX40 agonist ivuxolimab in advanced cancers. Study background: Ivuxolimab is an agonistic anti-OX40 (CD134) antibody, and patients were treated with it. Patients enrolled in dose escalation were diagnosed with hepatocellular carcinoma, melanoma, renal cell or head and neck cancer.

The data were produced by immunoSEQ multiplex PCR, yet TCRdb's version contains in-frame clones alone and is incomplete. The sample lists about 64,000 clones, about 87% occurring once. Overall study findings and caveats: Researchers report that CD8+ T cells had, on average, more expanded clones than CD4+. Clonal expansion by week 6 occurred in CD4+ and CD8+ blood T cells (at 0.1 to 3.0 mg/kg).

For this clone: Its antigen remains unidentified.

This TCR was recovered from an adult with an advanced solid tumor such as melanoma, head and neck, liver or kidney cancer. Sequencing was performed on CD4+ or CD8+ T cells sorted from blood, taken in a trial of the OX40 agonist ivuxolimab.

CDR3 nucleotides: TGTGCCAGCAGCGGGGGTCTACTTGGCGGCGAGCAGTACTTC. Translation gives CASSGGLLGGEQYF. V gene TRBV5-6 combines with J gene TRBJ2-7; D might be TRBD1 or TRBD2, each matching 5 bases. This CDR3 is built from 14 residues. Germline loops: CDR1 SGHDT, CDR2 YYEEEE. With 4 bases removed from V and 6 bases from J, the gap between germline ends came to 17 bases.